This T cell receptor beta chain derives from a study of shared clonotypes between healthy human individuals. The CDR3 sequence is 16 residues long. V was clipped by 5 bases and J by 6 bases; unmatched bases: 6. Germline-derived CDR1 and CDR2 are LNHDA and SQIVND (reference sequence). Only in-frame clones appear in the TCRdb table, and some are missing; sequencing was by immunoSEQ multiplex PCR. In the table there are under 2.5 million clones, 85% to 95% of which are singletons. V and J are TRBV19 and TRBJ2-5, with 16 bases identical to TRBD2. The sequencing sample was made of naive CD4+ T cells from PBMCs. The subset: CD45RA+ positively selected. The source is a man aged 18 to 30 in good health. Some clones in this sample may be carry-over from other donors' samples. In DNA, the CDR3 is TGTGCCAGTAGTTCCGGGACTAGCGGGAGGGCTAAGACCCAGTACTTC. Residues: CASSSGTSGRAKTQYF.